The 13 T cell receptor beta chains presented below share a single source sample, sequenced in a study of vaccination effects on CD4 cells after COVID-19. Clones were sequenced by immunoSEQ multiplex PCR, and TCRdb holds only the in-frame ones, with some missing. The sample lists 30,000 to 45,000 clones, about 70% occurring once. After expansion with viral peptide pools in the ViraFEST assay, antigen-specific CD4+ T cells were sequenced. Investigators separated out CD4+ T cells once approximately 10 days of culture had passed. Having tested negative for nucleocapsid antibodies, the vaccine recipients showed no prior SARS-CoV-2 infection. For these TCRs, the target antigens are not known. This sample comprised CD4+ T cells from PBMCs cultured with HCoV-OC43 spike peptides, obtained before COVID-19 vaccination. Subset in this sample: HCoV-OC43 spike overlapping peptide pool stimulation. These receptors all stem from a human donor who received a COVID-19 vaccine.

In this sample, this clone is medium-sized. The J gene is TRBJ1-1, the V gene TRBV6-5, with D uncertain. This CDR3 is 13 amino acids long. Per germline, CDR1 MNHEY and CDR2 SVGAGI. V shed 7 bases and J shed 6 bases, with 15 bases lying between them. The CDR3 DNA follows: TGTGCCAGCACCTCCCCATATGGTCCTGAAGCTTTCTTT. Residues: CASTSPYGPEAFF.

This clone occurred a few times. The rearrangement links TRBV5-1 to TRBJ1-2; maybe TRBD1 (5 bases). The CDR3 runs 15 residues. Germline V gene sequence: CDR1 SGHRS, CDR2 YFSETQ. The V end lost 4 bases, the J end lost 0 bases, and 13 bases lay between the germline ends. This CDR3 is CASSLGTETNYGYTF. CDR3 DNA sequence: TGCGCCAGCAGCCTGGGGACTGAGACTAACTATGGCTACACCTTC.

V gene TRBV29-1 combines with J gene TRBJ2-1, with 7 nucleotides matching TRBD1. The CDR3 loop spans 13 amino acids. Germline V gene lookup returns CDR1 SQVTM and CDR2 ANQGSEA. J lost 8 bases, V lost 3 bases, and 7 bases had no gene match. The CDR3, as DNA: TGCAGCGTTGAGGGACAGAGGTCGGATGAGCAGTTCTTC. It codes for CSVEGQRSDEQFF.

The rearrangement uses TRBV5-1 and TRBJ2-3, with 9 nucleotides matching TRBD1. The CDR3 has 16 residues. The germline V gene has CDR1 SGHRS and CDR2 YFSETQ. The trim removed 6 bases at V and 1 base at J, leaving 9 bases unmatched. The CDR3 DNA follows: TGCGCCAGCACCCCGGGACAGGGTGGCGGCACAGATACGCAGTATTTT. This encodes CASTPGQGGGTDTQYF.

This clone was recorded a few times. The CDR3 nucleotides read TGTGCCAGCAGTACAGGGAGCGAAAATTCACCCCTCCACTTT. Translated, it gives CASSTGSENSPLHF. The genes are TRBV6-5 and TRBJ1-6, with D possibly TRBD1 on 6 matching bases. V dropped 5 bases and J dropped 7 bases, with 12 bases sitting between them. The CDR3 length is 14 residues. The germline CDR1 and CDR2 sequences are MNHEY and SVGAGI.

The CDR3 nucleotides read TGTGCCAGCAGCATCGGGACTAACCCATCCTACGAGCAGTACTTC. Protein sequence: CASSIGTNPSYEQYF. The chain combines TRBV11-2 with TRBJ2-7, with TRBD2 matching over 7 bases. V gave up 5 bases and J gave up 1 base; unmatched junction bases: 8. The germline gives CDR1 SGHAT, CDR2 FQNNGV. There are 15 residues in the CDR3.

This clone was found a few times. The CDR3 DNA follows: TGTGCCAGCAGCTTATGGGTTAGCAATCAGCCCCAGCATTTT. This translates into CASSLWVSNQPQHF. This rearrangement joins TRBV7-2 to TRBJ1-5; D unclear. V lost 2 bases and J 0 bases, leaving 5 bases between the germline ends. There are 14 residues in the CDR3. Germline V gene sequence: CDR1 SGHTA, CDR2 FQGNSA.

The rearrangement uses TRBV7-7 and TRBJ2-3; TRBD2 aligns across 8 bases. CDR1 is SSHAT, CDR2 FNYEAQ, per germline (reference sequence). The CDR3 totals 16 residues. After removal of 3 bases from V and 0 bases from J, the junction contained 5 bases not matched to a gene. CDR3 nucleotides: TGTGCCAGCAGCTTGGGGAGCGGGAGAAGCACAGATACGCAGTATTTT. It yields the protein CASSLGSGRSTDTQYF.

This clone came up a few times. The genes are TRBV4-1 and TRBJ1-6, with D perhaps matching TRBD1 (6 bases). From germline, CDR1 is MGHRA and CDR2 YSYEKL. The CDR3 length is 20 residues. Deletions cut 0 bases from V and 0 bases from J, with 18 bases between. CDR3 loop: CASSQDQIRTVSSYNSPLHF. CDR3 in DNA: TGCGCCAGCAGCCAAGATCAAATCCGGACAGTGAGCTCCTATAATTCACCCCTCCACTTT.

The chain uses TRBV3-1 (or the pseudogene TRBV3-2) and TRBJ2-7; either TRBD1 or TRBD2 may fit D (5 bases each). Trimming cost V 0 bases and J 2 bases, with 14 bases left between them. This CDR3 contains 16 residues. CDR1 is LGHDT and CDR2 is YNNKEL in the germline V gene (reference sequence). CDR3 bases: TGTGCCAGCAGCCAAGATCCGTCAGGGAGCACCTACGAGCAGTACTTC. Translated: CASSQDPSGSTYEQYF.

The sample holds a few counts of this clone. V and J are TRBV12-3 or TRBV12-4 and TRBJ1-5; the D is unclear. This CDR3 has 12 amino acids. The CDR3 DNA reads as TGTGCAGGCCGAAGGGGCAATCAGCCCCAGCATTTT. Translating gives CAGRRGNQPQHF.

This clone was seen once. The chain links TRBV11-3 to TRBJ1-1; D ambiguous. Deletions cut 2 bases from V and 6 bases from J, with 16 bases between. Germline V gene lookup returns CDR1 SGHNT and CDR2 YENEEA. The CDR3 runs to 15 residues. CDR3 nucleotide sequence: TGTGCCAGCAGCTTAAGCCACGGACTTGGGTCTGAAGCTTTCTTT. Protein product: CASSLSHGLGSEAFF. Based on the CDR3 plus reference TRBV11-3 and TRBJ1-1, the full variable domain is EAGVVQSPRYKIIEKKQPVAFWCNPISGHNTLYWYLQNLGQGPELLIRYENEEAVDDSQLPKDRFSAERLKGVDSTLKIQPAELGDSAVYLCASSLSHGLGSEAFFGQGTRLTVV.

The V and J genes are TRBV5-4 and TRBJ2-3; 8 bases are shared with TRBD2. This CDR3 is built from 16 residues. Losses at the gene ends were 10 bases for V and 1 base for J; bases not matched to a gene: 14. Germline V CDR1 and CDR2: SGHNT, YYREEE (reference sequence). The CDR3 protein is CAYNPPWREGTDTQYF. DNA for the CDR3: TGTGCCTACAACCCCCCGTGGCGGGAGGGCACAGATACGCAGTATTTT.